This passage covers 21 T cell receptor beta chains from one sample sequenced in a study of blood T cell repertoires in COVID-19. The assay was immunoSEQ multiplex PCR, and TCRdb's table has in-frame clones only and misses some. The sample includes about 170,000 clones, approximately 80% of them seen just once. Sequenced sample: peripheral blood. These receptors were taken from a woman aged 80 or older with active or convalescent COVID-19.

The sample holds a few counts of this clone. The genes are TRBV10-3 and TRBJ1-6; D remains unclear. From germline, CDR1 is ENHRY and CDR2 SYGVKD. The CDR3 is 13 residues long. V was trimmed by 9 bases and J by 8 bases, leaving 14 bases between them. CDR3: CAITVGVDSPLHF. In DNA form, the CDR3 reads TGTGCCATAACAGTCGGGGTGGATTCACCCCTCCACTTT.

J is TRBJ2-1 and V is TRBV9; 11 bases map to TRBD2. This CDR3 has 17 amino acids. Germline CDR1 SGDLS, CDR2 YYNGEE. With V trimmed by 0 bases and J by 7 bases, 9 bases remained unmatched. CDR3 protein: CASSVVAGGPNLNEQFF. The CDR3, as DNA: TGTGCCAGCAGCGTAGTAGCGGGGGGGCCAAATTTGAATGAGCAGTTCTTC.

The chain couples TRBV6-5 to TRBJ1-5; D may be TRBD1 (6 bases). CDR3 length: 14 residues. Germline CDR1 reads MNHEY; CDR2 reads SVGAGI. V lost 2 bases, J lost 7 bases, and 12 bases lay in between. The CDR3 spells CASSYGGGGQPQHF. The CDR3 nucleotides read TGTGCCAGCAGTTACGGGGGGGGCGGACAGCCCCAGCATTTT.

V gene TRBV11-2 combines with J gene TRBJ2-3; no clear D. Per germline, CDR1 SGHAT and CDR2 FQNNGV. This CDR3 comprises 12 residues. The V and J ends lost 5 bases and 10 bases respectively, with 13 bases between them. The CDR3 loop reads CASSVRPGPQYF. CDR3 bases: TGTGCCAGCAGCGTTCGTCCGGGTCCGCAGTATTTT.

This chain joins TRBV11-3 and TRBJ1-3; TRBD1 matches 10 bases. From germline, CDR1 is SGHNT and CDR2 YENEEA. V was pared by 11 bases and J by 0 bases, with 13 bases of the junction left unmatched. This CDR3 contains 17 residues. CDR3 nucleotides: TGTGCCTGCCGGGACAGGGGCCACCTGTACTCTGGAAACACCATATATTTT. It translates to CACRDRGHLYSGNTIYF.

The chain uses TRBV10-3 and TRBJ1-3; TRBD1 agrees at 8 bases. There are 16 residues in the CDR3. V lost 5 bases, J lost 8 bases, and 14 bases stayed unmatched. Germline lookup yields CDR1 ENHRY and CDR2 SYGVKD. The DNA of the CDR3 is TGTGCCATCAGTTCCCAGGACAGGGCCCACGGAGACACCATATATTTT. Residues: CAISSQDRAHGDTIYF.

The chain links TRBV5-6 to TRBJ1-2; TRBD1 might be the D (5 bases). The CDR3 is 13 residues long. The V end lost 1 base, the J end lost 4 bases, and 8 bases lay between the germline ends. Germline values: CDR1 SGHDT, CDR2 YYEEEE. The CDR3 loop is CASSLKGLYGYTF. In DNA, the CDR3 is TGTGCCAGCAGCTTGAAGGGACTCTATGGCTACACCTTC.

This clone was observed a handful of times. V and J are TRBV12-3 or TRBV12-4 and TRBJ1-1; D is unclear. This CDR3 is built from 13 residues. The V and J ends lost 7 bases and 2 bases respectively, with 11 bases between them. The CDR3 is CASTPFVNTEAFF. Written as DNA, the CDR3 is TGTGCCAGCACCCCCTTCGTAAACACTGAAGCTTTCTTT.

This sequence joins TRBV6-2 or TRBV6-3 and TRBJ2-5, with 9 bases identical to TRBD1. There are 15 residues in the CDR3. Trimming cost V 5 bases and J 5 bases; bases outside gene matches: 9. Germline CDR1 MNHEY, CDR2 SVGEGT. CDR3: CASSQPGQGSETQYF. CDR3 DNA: TGTGCCAGCAGTCAACCGGGACAGGGCTCGGAGACCCAGTACTTC.

This sequence joins TRBV5-5 and TRBJ1-5; 11 bases agree with TRBD1. This CDR3 has 20 amino acids. V dropped 3 bases and J dropped 0; count of bases not matched to a gene: 14. Germline CDR1 and CDR2: SGHKS and YYEKEE (reference sequence). The CDR3 loop is CASSSNADRGPLYSNQPQHF. CDR3 coding DNA: TGTGCCAGCAGCTCAAACGCGGACAGGGGGCCGCTTTATAGCAATCAGCCCCAGCATTTT.

This clone was detected only once. The chain has TRBV7-2 and TRBJ2-7, with D hard to call. V was shortened by 2 bases and J by 6 bases, with 23 bases between the two germline ends. The germline V gene encodes CDR1 SGHTA and CDR2 FQGNSA. The CDR3 extends over 17 amino acids. This CDR3 reads CASSLIPLGRYGSEQYF. The CDR3 nucleotides are TGTGCCAGCAGCTTAATCCCCCTTGGCAGGTACGGTAGCGAGCAGTACTTC.

CDR3 residues: CASRPHRDTFEAFF. CDR3 in DNA: TGTGCCAGCAGGCCGCATCGGGACACATTTGAAGCTTTCTTT. This chain links TRBV3-1 (or the pseudogene TRBV3-2) with TRBJ1-1; D is perhaps TRBD1 (6 bases). The CDR3 totals 14 residues. With 6 bases removed from V and 7 bases from J, the gap between germline ends came to 18 bases. From germline, CDR1 is LGHDT and CDR2 YNNKEL (reference sequence).

The CDR3 sequence is CASSTLDRGWETQYF. The CDR3 DNA reads TGTGCCAGCAGCACCCTCGACAGGGGTTGGGAGACCCAGTACTTC. The chain has TRBV11-3 and TRBJ2-5, with 8 bases aligning to TRBD1. After removal of 5 bases from V and 5 bases from J, the junction contained 10 bases not matched to a gene. Germline CDR1 reads SGHNT; CDR2 reads YENEEA. The CDR3 extends over 15 amino acids. Looking up the rest from reference TRBV11-3 and TRBJ2-5 gives the full variable domain: EAGVVQSPRYKIIEKKQPVAFWCNPISGHNTLYWYLQNLGQGPELLIRYENEEAVDDSQLPKDRFSAERLKGVDSTLKIQPAELGDSAVYLCASSTLDRGWETQYFGPGTRLLVL.

The V call is TRBV19, the J call TRBJ1-5; D is possibly TRBD1 (6 bases). This CDR3 has 14 amino acids. CDR1 is LNHDA and CDR2 is SQIVND in the germline V gene (reference sequence). The ends were cut back, 5 bases at V and 2 bases at J, with 10 bases in the middle. CDR3 sequence reads: CASSYEGGNQPQHF. The CDR3, as DNA: TGTGCCAGTAGTTATGAGGGGGGCAATCAGCCCCAGCATTTT.

The gene calls are TRBV28 and TRBJ1-1; 7 bases match TRBD1. Losses at the gene ends were 5 bases for V and 0 bases for J; bases not matched to a gene: 6. Germline assignment: CDR1 MDHEN and CDR2 SYDVKM. The CDR3 has 15 amino acids. The CDR3 loop is CASSGTGVMNTEAFF. Here the CDR3 DNA reads TGTGCCAGCAGTGGAACAGGGGTAATGAACACTGAAGCTTTCTTT.

The V call is TRBV7-9, the J call TRBJ1-3; a possible D gene is TRBD1 (5 bases). CDR3 length equals 16 residues. Germline V gives CDR1 SEHNR, CDR2 FQNEAQ (reference sequence). V was pared by 5 bases and J by 0 bases, with 14 bases between. In DNA form, the CDR3 reads TGTGCCAGCAGCCCCCAGGGCCTAGACTCTGGAAACACCATATATTTT. It encodes CASSPQGLDSGNTIYF.

The chain carries TRBV11-2 and TRBJ2-1, with a possible D match to TRBD1 (6 bases). The CDR3 extends over 15 amino acids. CDR1 and CDR2 (germline): SGHAT, FQNNGV. V lost 3 bases and J lost 6, with 15 bases in between. The CDR3 loop is CASSFRGYWSNEQFF. In nucleotides, the CDR3 is TGTGCCAGCAGCTTCAGGGGTTATTGGTCCAATGAGCAGTTCTTC.

V usage is TRBV27 and J usage is TRBJ2-4, with a tentative D call TRBD2 (6 bases). Germline CDR1 is MNHEY and CDR2 is SMNVEV (reference sequence). V lost 3 bases and J 1 base, leaving 13 bases between the germline ends. The CDR3 has 16 residues. The CDR3 protein is CASSFIYRGAKNIQYF. CDR3 bases: TGTGCCAGCAGTTTCATATACCGGGGGGCCAAAAACATTCAGTACTTC.

The chain has TRBV6-4 and TRBJ1-5; D ambiguous. Germline V gene lookup returns CDR1 MRHNA and CDR2 SNTAGT. Trimming took off 8 bases at V and 1 base at J, with 12 bases between the two ends. This CDR3 region has 14 residues. In DNA form, the CDR3 reads TGTGCCAGCCCCGCCGGGATCAGCAATCAGCCCCAGCATTTT. Its protein product is CASPAGISNQPQHF.

The chain couples TRBV19 to TRBJ1-1, with D maybe TRBD1 (5 bases). Germline values: CDR1 LNHDA, CDR2 SQIVND (reference sequence). The CDR3 spans 14 residues. V lost 3 bases and J 0 bases, leaving 8 bases between the germline ends. The CDR3 here is CASSIQGVNTEAFF. CDR3 sequence (DNA): TGTGCCAGTAGTATTCAGGGTGTGAACACTGAAGCTTTCTTT.

The chain has TRBV7-2 and TRBJ1-2; 9 nucleotides match TRBD1. V gave up 5 bases and J gave up 11 bases; unmatched junction bases: 12. CDR3 length equals 14 residues. Germline values: CDR1 SGHTA, CDR2 FQGNSA. The CDR3 sequence: CASSPGTGLMGYTF. In DNA, the CDR3 is TGTGCCAGCAGCCCGGGGACAGGGTTGATGGGGTACACCTTC.